Shown below are 27 T cell receptor beta chains from a single sample sequenced in a study of molecular identifiers for immune sequencing clone quantification. A single record per CDR3 protein comes from TCRdb applying MiXCR to the PCR reads. Altogether some 580,000 distinct CDR3 sequences are present, about 25% being singletons, with the ten largest covering about 0.8%. Source material: naive CD8+ T cells from blood, with Jurkat cell RNA spiked in. Subset of the sample: FACS-sorted CD8+CD4-CCR7+CD45RA+ naive T cells. Receptors originate from a human donor in good health. Some libraries in this study had Jurkat cell RNA spiked in.

About this clonotype: A much larger clone sits a single nucleotide away, making a read error possible. The CDR3 spells CASRVLGRGNTEAFF. For the CDR3, the DNA is TGTGCCAGCAGAGTACTGGGACGGGGGAACACTGAAGCTTTCTTT. The chain carries TRBV6-2 or TRBV6-3 and TRBJ1-1, with a tentative D call TRBD1 (5 bases). CDR3 length equals 15 residues. The V gene lost 6 bases and the J gene lost 1 base, with 15 bases spanning the gap. From germline, CDR1 is MNHEY and CDR2 SVGEGT.

About this clonotype: Possible read error: a much larger clone is one base away. The chain carries TRBV2 and TRBJ2-7; 8 bases line up with TRBD2. In germline, CDR1 is SNHLY, CDR2 FYNNEI. With V trimmed by 7 bases and J by 0 bases, 8 bases remained unmatched. The CDR3 is 15 residues long. The CDR3 DNA is TGTGCCAGCACAGGGGCTAGCGGGTTCTCCTACGAGCAGTACTTC. Amino acid sequence: CASTGASGFSYEQYF.

This clonotype was seen once. This may be a read error: a much more frequent sequence differs by one nucleotide. The V and J genes are TRBV4-1 and TRBJ1-5; D might be TRBD1 (5 bases). This CDR3 has 14 amino acids. Germline CDR1 and CDR2: MGHRA and YSYEKL. Trimming cost V 4 bases and J 7 bases, with 14 bases left between them. The CDR3 coding sequence is TGCGCCAGCAGCCCAGCCACAGGATACCAGCCCCAGCATTTT. Protein product: CASSPATGYQPQHF.

Only a few counts were recorded for this clonotype. This chain uses TRBV5-6 with TRBJ2-7; D remains unclear. The CDR3 contains 17 residues. The V gene lost 4 bases and the J gene lost 3 bases, with 23 bases spanning the gap. Germline values: CDR1 SGHDT, CDR2 YYEEEE. The CDR3 loop reads CASSPQNPNYEFYEQYF. In DNA, the CDR3 is TGTGCCAGCAGCCCTCAGAACCCTAACTATGAGTTCTACGAGCAGTACTTC.

On this clonotype: A clone one base away is much larger, so this may be a read error. The chain couples TRBV9 to TRBJ1-1; TRBD1 matches at 8 bases. The CDR3 totals 16 residues. V gave up 0 bases and J gave up 6 bases; unmatched junction bases: 10. Germline V CDR1 and CDR2: SGDLS, YYNGEE. CDR3 protein: CASSVGLGQGLSEAFF. The CDR3 nucleotides read TGTGCCAGCAGCGTAGGTCTCGGACAGGGCCTTTCTGAAGCTTTCTTT.

On this clonotype: The germline gene is not matched at one end of the junction; a read error may be the cause. This chain uses TRBV18 with TRBJ2-6; D may match TRBD1 or TRBD2 (5 bases each). The CDR3 length is 13 residues. Germline V gene sequence: CDR1 KGHSH, CDR2 LQKENI. The CDR3 nucleotides are TGTGCCAGCTCACCACCCGGGGCCAGCGTCCTGACTTTC. Translation gives CASSPPGASVLTF.

The rearrangement uses TRBV28 and TRBJ2-7; 7 bases match TRBD1. Germline trimming cut 4 bases from V and 0 bases from J; bases unmatched to any gene: 18. CDR3 length equals 19 residues. Germline CDR1 and CDR2: MDHEN and SYDVKM. The DNA of the CDR3 is TGTGCCAGCAGTTCCTCCTATGGTGGGGGACAGTCATACTCCTACGAGCAGTACTTC. This sequence encodes CASSSSYGGGQSYSYEQYF.

The V and J genes are TRBV5-4 and TRBJ1-1; TRBD1 matches at 7 bases. This CDR3 comprises 16 residues. Losses at the gene ends were 6 bases for V and 3 bases for J; bases not matched to a gene: 14. Germline V gives CDR1 SGHNT, CDR2 YYREEE (reference sequence). The CDR3 sequence is CASTASGGEHDTEAFF. For the CDR3, the DNA is TGTGCCAGCACCGCTTCAGGGGGAGAGCATGACACTGAAGCTTTCTTT.

Remarks on this clonotype: A junction end diverges from the germline sequence, so it may reflect a read error. The CDR3 DNA is TGTGCCAGCAGCTTAAGGGACAGGGGAGGTAATCTGCCCCAGCATTTT. Protein: CASSLRDRGGNLPQHF. This chain uses TRBV7-3 with TRBJ1-5; 10 bases match TRBD1. Germline V lookup: CDR1 SGHTA, CDR2 FQGTGA. CDR3 length: 16 residues.

A remark on this clonotype: The junction and the germline gene differ at one end; a read error may be behind it. The gene calls are TRBV30 and TRBJ1-1; 10 bases align to TRBD1. The CDR3 totals 19 residues. Germline V gene data show CDR1 as GTSNPN and CDR2 as SVGIG (reference sequence). CDR3 region: CAWNAPGWDRGFVETAAFF. Here the CDR3 DNA reads TGTGCCTGGAATGCCCCTGGATGGGACAGGGGTTTTGTGGAGACTGCAGCTTTCTTT.

This clonotype was recorded a few times. This sequence joins TRBV6-2 or TRBV6-3 and TRBJ2-7; D might be TRBD1 (5 bases). Germline CDR1 and CDR2: MNHEY and SVGEGT. CDR3 length equals 14 residues. V was clipped by 4 bases and J by 6 bases, with 16 bases between them. CDR3 amino acids: CASSFIPGSPEQYF. CDR3 DNA: TGTGCCAGCAGTTTTATCCCAGGGTCGCCCGAGCAGTACTTC.

This clonotype was seen a handful of times. The rearrangement joins TRBV27 to TRBJ1-1, with D perhaps TRBD1 (5 bases). V lost 5 bases and J lost 1, with 14 bases in between. The CDR3 consists of 15 residues. Germline V gene lookup returns CDR1 MNHEY and CDR2 SMNVEV (reference sequence). CDR3 sequence reads: CASSPIGQQNTEAFF. The DNA for the CDR3 is TGTGCCAGCAGTCCTATAGGACAACAGAACACTGAAGCTTTCTTT.

This clonotype was observed at least ten times. This chain links TRBV12-3 or TRBV12-4 with TRBJ2-7, with D possibly called TRBD1 or TRBD2 (5 bases each). The length of the CDR3 is 14 residues. The V end was cut by 6 bases, the J end by 1 base, with 13 bases between. This CDR3 reads CASRGDDGSYEQYF. The CDR3 nucleotides read TGTGCCAGCAGGGGGGACGACGGGTCCTACGAGCAGTACTTC.

This clonotype was seen ten or more times. DNA of the CDR3: TGCAGTGCTAGAGATGAAGAGGCTGATCAGCCCCAGCATTTT. Protein sequence: CSARDEEADQPQHF. The V gene is TRBV20-1, the J gene TRBJ1-5; D unresolved. The CDR3 loop spans 14 amino acids. The V end lost 0 bases, the J end lost 5 bases, and 11 bases lay between the germline ends. From germline, CDR1 is DFQATT and CDR2 SNEGSKA (reference sequence).

This clonotype was detected many times. This chain joins TRBV7-9 and TRBJ2-7; 8 bases fit TRBD2. CDR1 is SEHNR, CDR2 FQNEAQ, per germline (reference sequence). CDR3 size: 13 residues. Trimming took 1 base from V and 12 from J; bases not matched to a gene: 8. The DNA of the CDR3 is TGTGCCAGCAGCTTAGAATGGGGGACTAGTCCGTACTTC. As protein: CASSLEWGTSPYF.

In its sample, this clonotype was seen a few times. The gene calls are TRBV11-2 and TRBJ1-1; no definite D call. V was trimmed by 5 bases and J by 6 bases, leaving 13 bases between them. This CDR3 comprises 13 residues. Germline V gene data show CDR1 as SGHAT and CDR2 as FQNNGV. DNA for the CDR3: TGTGCCAGCAGCCAATGGAGGGAGGCTGAAGCTTTCTTT. Its translation: CASSQWREAEAFF.

The chain employs TRBV27 and TRBJ1-2; D might be TRBD1 (6 bases). Germline lookup yields CDR1 MNHEY and CDR2 SMNVEV (reference sequence). The CDR3 is 14 residues long. The germline V and J ends were trimmed by 5 bases and 4 bases, with 14 bases remaining between them. The CDR3 DNA sequence: TGTGCCAGCAGTCCCGGACAGAGCAGCTATGGCTACACCTTC. It yields the protein CASSPGQSSYGYTF.

At least ten counts were recorded for this clonotype. The chain couples TRBV20-1 to TRBJ2-7, with 9 bases fitting TRBD2. The CDR3 has 15 residues. CDR1 DFQATT and CDR2 SNEGSKA come from the germline V gene (reference sequence). Trimming took 0 bases from V and 3 from J; bases not matched to a gene: 6. This chain's CDR3 is CSARDLSGRNYEQYF. The CDR3, as DNA: TGCAGTGCTAGAGATTTGAGCGGGAGGAACTACGAGCAGTACTTC.

This clonotype was seen repeatedly, ten times or more. The chain carries TRBV12-5 and TRBJ2-5, with a weak D call TRBD1 (5 bases). CDR1 is LGHNT, CDR2 FRNRAP, per germline. The CDR3 spans 15 residues. V lost 1 base and J 2 bases, leaving 11 bases between the germline ends. CDR3 in DNA: TGTGCTAGTGGTTTGGCGACGACAGAACAAGAGACCCAGTACTTC. Encoded protein: CASGLATTEQETQYF. Supplemented by reference TRBV12-5 and TRBJ2-5, the full variable domain reads DARVTQTPRHKVTEMGQEVTMRCQPILGHNTVFWYRQTMMQGLELLAYFRNRAPLDDSGMPKDRFSAEMPDATLATLKIQPSEPRDSAVYFCASGLATTEQETQYFGPGTRLLVL.

This clonotype has a count of ten or more. The chain employs TRBV3-1 and TRBJ2-1, with no clear D. Trimming pared 0 bases from V and 12 bases from J, leaving 6 bases between. The CDR3 is 11 amino acids. The germline V gene has CDR1 LGHDT and CDR2 YNNKEL (reference sequence). CDR3 sequence: CASSQDLGQFF. CDR3 coding DNA: TGTGCCAGCAGCCAAGATTTGGGGCAGTTCTTC.

About this clonotype itself: Just one base apart from a much larger clone, this may be a read error. The V call is TRBV28, the J call TRBJ1-5; unclear D gene. Trimming took 3 bases from V and 0 from J, leaving 9 bases between them. This CDR3 is 15 amino acids long. Germline lookup yields CDR1 MDHEN and CDR2 SYDVKM. For the CDR3, the DNA is TGTGCCAGCAGTTTCAAGGTGGATAGCAATCAGCCCCAGCATTTT. It specifies CASSFKVDSNQPQHF.

J is TRBJ1-2 and V is TRBV10-3, with D possibly matching TRBD1 (6 bases). The germline V and J ends were trimmed by 0 bases and 8 bases, with 19 bases remaining between them. This CDR3 spans 16 amino acids. Germline V gene sequence: CDR1 ENHRY, CDR2 SYGVKD. The CDR3 DNA reads as TGTGCCATCAGTGAGTCGGGGCAGGGGCCCCCCATAGGCTACACCTTC. This gives the protein CAISESGQGPPIGYTF.

The V gene is TRBV27, the J gene TRBJ2-1; D is possibly TRBD1 or TRBD2 (6 bases each). CDR1 is MNHEY, CDR2 SMNVEV, per germline (reference sequence). The CDR3 contains 15 residues. The germline V and J ends were trimmed by 4 bases and 1 base, with 11 bases remaining between them. The CDR3 DNA reads as TGTGCCAGCAGTTGGCGGAGGGGGTCCTACAATGAGCAGTTCTTC. This sequence encodes CASSWRRGSYNEQFF.

This clonotype was counted a few times. This chain connects TRBV30 to TRBJ2-1, with 13 bases lining up with TRBD2. Germline V CDR1 and CDR2: GTSNPN, SVGIG (reference sequence). The V segment lost 5 bases and the J segment 8 bases; nucleotides outside the gene matches: 12. The CDR3 extends over 16 amino acids. The CDR3, as DNA: TGTGCCTGGGGAATCGGACTAGCGGGGGCTGGGGATGAGCAGTTCTTC. Translating it yields CAWGIGLAGAGDEQFF.

This clonotype was recorded at least ten times. The chain combines TRBV21-1 with TRBJ2-3; no DNA check was done on the table's D call, TRBD1. TRBV21-1 is tagged as a pseudogene. The CDR3 runs to 16 residues. CDR3 sequence (DNA): TGTGCCAGCAGCACTCCGGGACGTAACAGCACAGATACGCAGTATTTT. Residues: CASSTPGRNSTDTQYF.

This clonotype was seen at least ten times. The V gene is TRBV12-3 or TRBV12-4, the J gene TRBJ2-5; a possible D gene is TRBD1 (5 bases). This CDR3 spans 15 amino acids. Trimming removed 5 bases from V and 1 base from J, with 14 bases in between. The CDR3 nucleotides read TGTGCCAGCAGTAACTCCCAGGGATCCCAAGAGACCCAGTACTTC. Amino acids: CASSNSQGSQETQYF.

Of note for this clonotype: Since a much larger clone is just one base distant, this may be a read error. The genes are TRBV9 and TRBJ2-3, with a tentative D call TRBD2 (6 bases). Trimming left V 0 bases short and J 6 bases short, with 17 bases between. Germline values: CDR1 SGDLS, CDR2 YYNGEE. CDR3 length: 16 residues. For the CDR3, the DNA is TGTGCCAGCAGCGTAGAGACTAACGGGAGAACCGATACGCAGTATTTT. This encodes CASSVETNGRTDTQYF.